This TCR beta chain was identified during a study of T cell responses to AZD1222 COVID-19 vaccine. Study at large: Combined were second doses at about 4 or about 12 weeks. Study conclusions and caveats: Donor demographics were predominantly white British with a female majority; clonal diversity may be underestimated. Only a handful of people who got AZD1222 tested seropositive at baseline.

Only in-frame clones appear in the TCRdb table, and some are missing; sequencing was by immunoSEQ multiplex PCR. Counted here are tens of thousands of clones, roughly nine tenths occurring once; the ten biggest clones make up 2%. The CDR3 sequence is 14 residues long. The V gene lost 5 bases and the J gene lost 8 bases, with 18 bases spanning the gap. CDR1 SEHNR and CDR2 FQNEAQ come from the germline V gene (reference sequence). Of note for this clone: The target antigen is unknown.

Sequences were derived from peripheral blood, sampled on day 0 of AZD1222 vaccination. The chain is built from TRBV7-9 and TRBJ1-1, with D possibly being TRBD1 (6 bases). The TCR originated in an adult in good health. CDR3 nucleotides: TGTGCCAGCAGCCGGACGGGGGCTCGACTCGAAGCTTTCTTT. It encodes CASSRTGARLEAFF.